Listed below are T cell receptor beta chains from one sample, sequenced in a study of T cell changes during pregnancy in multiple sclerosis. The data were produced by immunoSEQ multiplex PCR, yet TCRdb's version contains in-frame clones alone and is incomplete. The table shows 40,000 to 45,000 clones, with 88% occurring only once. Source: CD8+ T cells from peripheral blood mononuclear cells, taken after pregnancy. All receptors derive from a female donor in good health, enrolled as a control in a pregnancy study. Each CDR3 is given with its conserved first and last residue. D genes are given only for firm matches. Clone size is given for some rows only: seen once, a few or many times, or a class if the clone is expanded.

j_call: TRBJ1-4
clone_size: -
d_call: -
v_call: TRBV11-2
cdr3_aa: CASSSGVDEKLFF
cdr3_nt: TGTGCCAGCAGCTCGGGGGTTGATGAAAAACTGTTTTTT

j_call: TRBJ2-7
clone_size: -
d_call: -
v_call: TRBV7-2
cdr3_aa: CASSSLSGTRHEQYF
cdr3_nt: TGTGCCAGCAGCTCCCTTAGCGGAACCCGGCACGAGCAGTACTTC

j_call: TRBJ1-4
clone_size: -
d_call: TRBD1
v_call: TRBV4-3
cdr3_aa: CASSRQDRGQDLFF
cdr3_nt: TGCGCCAGCAGCCGCCAGGACAGGGGGCAGGATCTGTTTTTT

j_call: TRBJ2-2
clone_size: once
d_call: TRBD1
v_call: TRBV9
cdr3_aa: CASSAPGQLNTGELFF
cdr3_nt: TGTGCCAGCAGCGCACCGGGACAGTTGAACACCGGGGAGCTGTTTTTT

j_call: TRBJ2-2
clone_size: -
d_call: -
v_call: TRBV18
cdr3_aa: CASSPGGPPPLELFF
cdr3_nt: TGTGCCAGCTCACCCGGGGGGCCCCCACCGTTGGAGCTGTTTTTT

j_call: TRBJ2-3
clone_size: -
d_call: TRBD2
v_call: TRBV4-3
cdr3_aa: CASSQGTSGGTSSTDTQYF
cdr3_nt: TGCGCCAGCAGCCAAGGGACTAGCGGGGGGACATCTAGCACAGATACGCAGTATTTT

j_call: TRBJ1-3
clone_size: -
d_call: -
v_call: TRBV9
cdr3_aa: CASSVAGSGNTIYF
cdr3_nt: TGTGCCAGCAGCGTAGCGGGCTCTGGAAACACCATATATTTT

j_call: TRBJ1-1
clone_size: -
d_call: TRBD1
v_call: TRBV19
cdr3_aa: CASSDGGQGGTEAFF
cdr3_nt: TGTGCCAGTAGTGACGGGGGACAGGGGGGCACTGAAGCTTTCTTT

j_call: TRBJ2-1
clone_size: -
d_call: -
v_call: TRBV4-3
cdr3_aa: CASSQARHSSYNEQFF
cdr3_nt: TGCGCCAGCAGCCAAGCAAGACACAGCTCCTACAATGAGCAGTTCTTC

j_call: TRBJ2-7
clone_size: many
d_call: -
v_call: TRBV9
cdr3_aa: CASSVGLGLYEQYF
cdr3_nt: TGTGCCAGCAGCGTAGGACTAGGGCTCTACGAGCAGTACTTC

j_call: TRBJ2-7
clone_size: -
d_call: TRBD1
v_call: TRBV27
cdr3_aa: CASSVQGPHEQYF
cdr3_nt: TGTGCCAGCAGTGTACAGGGGCCCCACGAGCAGTACTTC

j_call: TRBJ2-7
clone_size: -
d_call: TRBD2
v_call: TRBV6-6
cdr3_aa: CASTGRAGATYEQYF
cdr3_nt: TGTGCCAGCACCGGACGAGCGGGGGCCACCTACGAGCAGTACTTC

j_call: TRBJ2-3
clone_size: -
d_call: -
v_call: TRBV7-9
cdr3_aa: CASSPDSSTDTQYF
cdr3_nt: TGTGCCAGCAGCCCGGACTCTAGCACAGATACGCAGTATTTT

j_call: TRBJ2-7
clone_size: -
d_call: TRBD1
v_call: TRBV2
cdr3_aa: CASSEGGTGGAAHTKLEQYF
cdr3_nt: TGTGCCAGCAGTGAAGGCGGGACAGGGGGCGCTGCCCATACAAAACTAGAGCAGTACTTC

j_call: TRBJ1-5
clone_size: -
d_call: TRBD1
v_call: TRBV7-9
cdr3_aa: CASSTTGGNQPQHF
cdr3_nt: TGTGCCAGCAGCACCACAGGGGGCAATCAGCCCCAGCATTTT

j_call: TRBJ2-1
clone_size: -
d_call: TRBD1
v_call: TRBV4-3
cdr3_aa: CASSQDEGTGGRNEQFF
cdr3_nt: TGCGCCAGCAGCCAAGATGAAGGGACAGGGGGCCGCAATGAGCAGTTCTTC

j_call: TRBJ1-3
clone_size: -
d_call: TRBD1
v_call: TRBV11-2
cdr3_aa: CASSYADRDNTIYF
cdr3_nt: TGTGCCAGCAGCTACGCGGACAGGGACAACACCATATATTTT

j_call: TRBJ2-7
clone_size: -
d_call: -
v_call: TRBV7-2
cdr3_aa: CASSPSGTNSYEQYF
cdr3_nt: TGTGCCAGCAGCCCCTCCGGGACAAACTCCTACGAGCAGTACTTC

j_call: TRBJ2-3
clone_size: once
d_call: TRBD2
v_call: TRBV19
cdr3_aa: CASTFSGDTDTQYF
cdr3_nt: TGTGCCAGTACCTTTAGCGGGGACACAGATACGCAGTATTTT

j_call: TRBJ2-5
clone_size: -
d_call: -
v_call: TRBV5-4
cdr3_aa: CASSLGGDRHYF
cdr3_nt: TGTGCCAGCAGCCTAGGGGGGGACAGGCACTACTTC

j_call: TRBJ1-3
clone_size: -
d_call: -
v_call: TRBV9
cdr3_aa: CASSVGGAGNTIYF
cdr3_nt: TGTGCCAGCAGCGTTGGGGGCGCTGGAAACACCATATATTTT

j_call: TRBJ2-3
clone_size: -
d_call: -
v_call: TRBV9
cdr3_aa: CASSVEGGGQLTDTQYF
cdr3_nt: TGTGCCAGCAGCGTAGAGGGGGGGGGTCAACTCACAGATACGCAGTATTTT

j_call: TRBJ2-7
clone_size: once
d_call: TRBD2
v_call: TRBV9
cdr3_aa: CASSVELAGDEQYF
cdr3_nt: TGTGCCAGCAGCGTAGAACTAGCGGGGGACGAGCAGTACTTC

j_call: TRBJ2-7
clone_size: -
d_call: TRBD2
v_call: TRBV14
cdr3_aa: CASSQENFGGSYEQYF
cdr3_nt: TGTGCCAGCAGCCAAGAAAATTTCGGGGGGTCCTACGAGCAGTACTTC

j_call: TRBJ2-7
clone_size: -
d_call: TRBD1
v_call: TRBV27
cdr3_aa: CASSLSLTGQGADEQYF
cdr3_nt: TGTGCCAGCAGTTTATCCCTAACAGGACAGGGAGCCGACGAGCAGTACTTC

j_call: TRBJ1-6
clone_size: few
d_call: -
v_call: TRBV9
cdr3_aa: CASSGGLDNSPLHF
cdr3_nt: TGTGCCAGCAGCGGGGGACTCGATAATTCACCCCTCCACTTT

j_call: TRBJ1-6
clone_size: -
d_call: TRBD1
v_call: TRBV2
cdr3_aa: CASRATGGGSPLHF
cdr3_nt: TGTGCCAGCCGGGCGACAGGGGGTGGTTCACCCCTCCACTTT

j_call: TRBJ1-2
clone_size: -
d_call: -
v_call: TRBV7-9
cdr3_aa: CASSLPGTYGYTF
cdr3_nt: TGTGCCAGCAGCTTACCGGGAACCTATGGCTACACCTTC

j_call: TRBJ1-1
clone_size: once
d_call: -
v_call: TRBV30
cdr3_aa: CAWETQGNTEAFF
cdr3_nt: TGTGCCTGGGAGACTCAGGGGAACACTGAAGCTTTCTTT

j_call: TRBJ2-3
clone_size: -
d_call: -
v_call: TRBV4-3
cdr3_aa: CASSVGQGDTQYF
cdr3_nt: TGCGCCAGCAGCGTAGGGCAGGGAGATACGCAGTATTTT

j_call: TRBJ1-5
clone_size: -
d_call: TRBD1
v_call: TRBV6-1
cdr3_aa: CASSGGDRGIGNQPQHF
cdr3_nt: TGTGCCAGCAGTGGAGGGGACAGGGGCATAGGCAATCAGCCCCAGCATTTT

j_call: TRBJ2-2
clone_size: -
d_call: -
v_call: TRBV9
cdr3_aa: CASSVDGRVAGELFF
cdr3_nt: TGTGCCAGCAGCGTAGACGGCAGGGTAGCCGGGGAGCTGTTTTTT

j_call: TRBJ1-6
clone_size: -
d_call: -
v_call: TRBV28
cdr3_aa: CASRSYNSPLHF
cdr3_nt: TGTGCCAGCCGTTCCTATAATTCACCCCTCCACTTT

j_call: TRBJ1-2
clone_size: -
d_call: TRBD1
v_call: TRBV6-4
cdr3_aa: CASRGQGDGYTF
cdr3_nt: TGTGCCAGCAGAGGACAGGGGGATGGCTACACCTTC

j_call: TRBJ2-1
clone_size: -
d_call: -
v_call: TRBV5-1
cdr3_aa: CASSFRGASSYNEQFF
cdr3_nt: TGCGCCAGCAGTTTTCGGGGGGCAAGCTCCTACAATGAGCAGTTCTTC